This passage covers 22 T cell receptor beta chains from one sample sequenced in a study of vaccination effects on CD4 cells after COVID-19. Sequencing used immunoSEQ multiplex PCR; TCRdb keeps in-frame clones, though not all of them. The data contain tens of thousands of clones, about 77% of them singletons. Using viral peptide pools, the ViraFEST assay grew out antigen-specific CD4+ T cells prior to sequencing. Following 10 days of culture, CD4+ T cells were isolated. A positive SARS-CoV-2 PCR test fell between March and December 2020. These receptors' targets are unknown. Specimen: CD4+ T cells from PBMCs cultured with HIV peptides, collected before COVID-19 vaccination. Described subset: HIV-1 Nef peptide pool negative control/reference culture. The receptors here all came from a human donor who had a prior SARS-CoV-2 infection.

The chain couples TRBV18 to TRBJ1-1; D is perhaps TRBD1 (6 bases). Germline V CDR1 and CDR2: KGHSH, LQKENI. The CDR3 contains 13 residues. Trimming removed 4 bases from V and 2 bases from J, with 8 bases in between. CDR3 DNA sequence: TGTGCCAGCTCACGGGACATAAACACTGAAGCTTTCTTT. Translating it yields CASSRDINTEAFF.

CDR3 in DNA: TGCGCCAGCAGCTTGTTATCAGGGGGCTATGGCTACACCTTC. It is translated as CASSLLSGGYGYTF. The chain recombines TRBV5-1 with TRBJ1-2, with 7 bases fitting TRBD1. Germline V gene sequence: CDR1 SGHRS, CDR2 YFSETQ. The V gene end was trimmed by 1 base and the J gene end by 4 bases; junction bases not matched to a gene: 4. The CDR3 spans 14 residues.

CDR3 nucleotides: TGCGCCAGCAGCTTGACCACAGGGAACGAGCAGTACTTC. Its translation: CASSLTTGNEQYF. The chain recombines TRBV5-1 with TRBJ2-7; tentatively, D is TRBD1 (6 bases). Trimming pared 1 base from V and 5 bases from J, leaving 10 bases between. Per germline, CDR1 SGHRS and CDR2 YFSETQ. The CDR3 sequence is 13 residues long.

The CDR3 sequence is CASSLSLGGRNEQFF. CDR3 in DNA: TGTGCCAGCAGCTTATCCCTGGGGGGCCGCAATGAGCAGTTCTTC. V and J are TRBV7-9 and TRBJ2-1, with D perhaps given as TRBD1 or TRBD2 (6 bases each). The CDR3 runs 15 residues. The germline V gene encodes CDR1 SEHNR and CDR2 FQNEAQ (reference sequence). V lost 2 bases to trimming and J lost 6 bases, with 14 bases between them.

The rearrangement links TRBV6-2 or TRBV6-3 to TRBJ2-7; maybe TRBD1 (5 bases). Trimming took off 4 bases at V and 6 bases at J, with 10 bases between the two ends. This CDR3 region has 12 residues. CDR1 MNHEY and CDR2 SVGEGT come from the germline V gene. The CDR3 DNA reads TGTGCCAGCAGTTCCCAGGGTTTCGAGCAGTACTTC. Its translation: CASSSQGFEQYF.

The genes are TRBV7-3 and TRBJ2-1; D might be TRBD2 (6 bases). Germline V lookup: CDR1 SGHTA, CDR2 FQGTGA. CDR3 length equals 12 residues. Deletions cut 2 bases from V and 13 bases from J, with 12 bases between. The CDR3 DNA reads as TGTGCCAGCAGCTTATCCGGGACTGAACAGTTCTTC. As protein: CASSLSGTEQFF.

This chain links TRBV4-2 with TRBJ1-6; D is perhaps TRBD1 (6 bases). The V end was cut by 2 bases, the J end by 4 bases, with 21 bases between. This CDR3 comprises 19 residues. Germline lookup yields CDR1 LGHNA and CDR2 YNFKEQ. The CDR3 loop is CASSQLSRGPEVYNSPLHF. The CDR3 bases are TGTGCCAGCAGCCAACTATCCAGGGGCCCGGAGGTGTATAATTCACCCCTCCACTTT.

V and J are TRBV11-2 and TRBJ2-5; 8 positions agree with TRBD1. This CDR3 has 15 residues. V gave up 5 bases and J gave up 7 bases; unmatched junction bases: 12. CDR1 and CDR2 from the germline V gene are SGHAT and FQNNGV. The CDR3 sequence is CASSGQGQTIGTQYF. The CDR3 DNA reads TGTGCCAGCAGCGGACAGGGACAGACAATCGGGACCCAGTACTTC. The full variable domain, with the rest looked up from reference TRBV11-2 and TRBJ2-5, is EAGVAQSPRYKIIEKRQSVAFWCNPISGHATLYWYQQILGQGPKLLIQFQNNGVVDDSQLPKDRFSAERLKGVDSTLKIQPAKLEDSAVYLCASSGQGQTIGTQYFGPGTRLLVL.

The J gene is TRBJ2-7, the V gene TRBV10-1; 7 bases match TRBD1. Trimming cost V 3 bases and J 2 bases; bases outside gene matches: 4. CDR3 length: 14 amino acids. Germline values: CDR1 WNHNN, CDR2 SYGVQD (reference sequence). The DNA for the CDR3 is TGCGCCAGCAGTGACCCAGGGGGACCCTACGAGCAGTACTTC. This translates into CASSDPGGPYEQYF.

This clone has just one count. V is TRBV5-6 and J is TRBJ2-3; perhaps TRBD2 as D (5 bases). CDR1 and CDR2 from the germline V gene are SGHDT and YYEEEE. The CDR3 consists of 16 residues. Trimming stripped 4 bases from V and 2 bases from J, with 17 bases between. Here the CDR3 reads CASSPPWTGTTDTQYF. CDR3 bases: TGTGCCAGCAGCCCGCCGTGGACTGGCACCACAGATACGCAGTATTTT. The variable domain in full, with the rest retrieved from reference TRBV5-6 and TRBJ2-3, is DAGVTQSPTHLIKTRGQQVTLRCSPKSGHDTVSWYQQALGQGPQFIFQYYEEEERQRGNFPDRFSGHQFPNYSSELNVNALLLGDSALYLCASSPPWTGTTDTQYFGPGTRLTVL.

This chain uses TRBV5-5 with TRBJ1-4; D gene ambiguous. The CDR3 totals 14 residues. From germline, CDR1 is SGHKS and CDR2 YYEKEE (reference sequence). The V gene lost 1 base and the J gene lost 4 bases, with 8 bases spanning the gap. The CDR3 bases are TGTGCCAGCAGCTTGAGGTCAGATAATGAAAAACTGTTTTTT. This translates into CASSLRSDNEKLFF.

The CDR3, as DNA: TGTGCCAGAAGCTTTGCGAATCAGCCCCAGCATTTT. Its translation: CARSFANQPQHF. The V call is TRBV5-3, the J call TRBJ1-5; D remains unclear. TRBV5-3 is annotated as an ORF whose role is uncertain. The V end lost 2 bases, the J end lost 4 bases, and 4 bases lay between the germline ends. The CDR3 totals 12 residues.

The chain recombines TRBV19 with TRBJ2-3, with 10 bases lining up with TRBD2. The germline CDR1 and CDR2 sequences are LNHDA and SQIVND (reference sequence). There are 16 residues in the CDR3. Unmatched junction bases numbered 5, after V lost 5 bases and J lost 0 bases. The CDR3 reads CASSDPSGGSTDTQYF. DNA for the CDR3: TGTGCCAGTAGTGACCCTAGCGGGGGTAGCACAGATACGCAGTATTTT.

This clone turned up a few times. The rearrangement uses TRBV2 and TRBJ1-3; D unclear. The CDR3 is 15 amino acids. The V end lost 2 bases, the J end lost 1 base, and 9 bases lay between the germline ends. Germline assignment: CDR1 SNHLY and CDR2 FYNNEI. For the CDR3, the DNA is TGTGCCAGCAGTGAAAGTGGAGGGTCTGGAAACACCATATATTTT. Amino acids: CASSESGGSGNTIYF. The full variable domain, with the rest looked up from reference TRBV2 and TRBJ1-3, is EPEVTQTPSHQVTQMGQEVILRCVPISNHLYFYWYRQILGQKVEFLVSFYNNEISEKSEIFDDQFSVERPDGSNFTLKIRSTKLEDSAMYFCASSESGGSGNTIYFGEGSWLTVV.

This clone came up a few times. V usage is TRBV10-1 and J usage is TRBJ2-7; tentatively, D is TRBD2 (5 bases). Deletions cut 7 bases from V and 2 bases from J, with 24 bases between. From germline, CDR1 is WNHNN and CDR2 SYGVQD (reference sequence). This CDR3 region has 17 residues. In DNA form, the CDR3 reads TGCGCCAGCAAGGTCACTCGTGAGGGAGTCGGGACCTACGAGCAGTACTTC. Amino acid sequence: CASKVTREGVGTYEQYF.

V is TRBV5-1 and J is TRBJ1-1, with 7 bases that match TRBD1. CDR1 and CDR2 from the germline V gene are SGHRS and YFSETQ. The CDR3 is made up of 15 amino acids. V dropped 8 bases and J dropped 4; count of bases not matched to a gene: 14. The CDR3 spells CASTGSWDSRTEAFF. CDR3 sequence (DNA): TGCGCCAGTACAGGATCCTGGGACAGCCGCACTGAAGCTTTCTTT.

The chain has TRBV7-8 and TRBJ1-2; D ambiguous. The CDR3 extends over 14 amino acids. V was clipped by 5 bases and J by 4 bases, with 14 bases between them. The germline V gene has CDR1 SGHVS and CDR2 FQNEAQ. CDR3 sequence (DNA): TGTGCCAGCAGCCCCCGGGAGGATCTCTATGGCTACACCTTC. It codes for CASSPREDLYGYTF. Filled out from reference TRBV7-8 and TRBJ1-2, the complete variable domain reads GAGVSQSPRYKVAKRGQDVALRCDPISGHVSLFWYQQALGQGPEFLTYFQNEAQLDKSGLPSDRFFAERPEGSVSTLKIQRTQQEDSAVYLCASSPREDLYGYTFGSGTRLTVV.

The chain joins TRBV3-1 (or the pseudogene TRBV3-2) to TRBJ1-1, with TRBD1 as a possible D gene (5 bases). Trimming took 2 bases from V and 3 from J, leaving 7 bases between them. In germline, CDR1 is LGHDT, CDR2 YNNKEL (reference sequence). The CDR3 consists of 13 residues. CDR3 sequence: CASSQRGDTEAFF. In DNA form, the CDR3 reads TGTGCCAGCAGCCAAAGGGGCGACACTGAAGCTTTCTTT.

There are a few counts of this clone. Written as DNA, the CDR3 is TGTGCCACCAGGACTAGCGGGAGGGGTCAGTCCGGGGAGCTGTTTTTT. Translating it yields CATRTSGRGQSGELFF. V is TRBV24-1 and J is TRBJ2-2, with 14 positions matching TRBD2. CDR1 is KGHDR and CDR2 is SFDVKD in the germline V gene. V gave up 7 bases and J gave up 6 bases; unmatched junction bases: 6. The CDR3 has 16 amino acids.

The rearrangement joins TRBV5-4 to TRBJ2-7; perhaps TRBD2 as D (7 bases). The length of the CDR3 is 16 residues. Trimming stripped 4 bases from V and 2 bases from J, with 19 bases between. Looked up from germline, CDR1 is SGHNT and CDR2 is YYREEE (reference sequence). The CDR3 region is CASSTGGGARTYEQYF. The CDR3 region has the DNA TGTGCCAGCAGCACCGGAGGGGGGGCCAGGACCTACGAGCAGTACTTC.

This clone was found once. This chain uses TRBV6-5 with TRBJ2-1; TRBD2 agrees at 8 bases. The V gene's germline CDR1 is MNHEY and CDR2 SVGAGI. This CDR3 has 16 residues. The J segment lost 0 bases and the V segment lost 6 bases, leaving 7 bases of the junction unmatched. Here the CDR3 DNA reads TGTGCCAGCAGATACCAGACTAGCGCCTCCTACAATGAGCAGTTCTTC. This encodes CASRYQTSASYNEQFF.

The chain employs TRBV7-3 and TRBJ2-5; TRBD2 is a possible D gene (6 bases). Trimming took off 5 bases at V and 5 bases at J, with 15 bases between the two ends. This CDR3 region has 14 residues. Germline V CDR1 and CDR2: SGHTA, FQGTGA. The CDR3 DNA follows: TGTGCCAGCAGCGCGGTCGGGGGAGACGAGACCCAGTACTTC. It translates to CASSAVGGDETQYF.